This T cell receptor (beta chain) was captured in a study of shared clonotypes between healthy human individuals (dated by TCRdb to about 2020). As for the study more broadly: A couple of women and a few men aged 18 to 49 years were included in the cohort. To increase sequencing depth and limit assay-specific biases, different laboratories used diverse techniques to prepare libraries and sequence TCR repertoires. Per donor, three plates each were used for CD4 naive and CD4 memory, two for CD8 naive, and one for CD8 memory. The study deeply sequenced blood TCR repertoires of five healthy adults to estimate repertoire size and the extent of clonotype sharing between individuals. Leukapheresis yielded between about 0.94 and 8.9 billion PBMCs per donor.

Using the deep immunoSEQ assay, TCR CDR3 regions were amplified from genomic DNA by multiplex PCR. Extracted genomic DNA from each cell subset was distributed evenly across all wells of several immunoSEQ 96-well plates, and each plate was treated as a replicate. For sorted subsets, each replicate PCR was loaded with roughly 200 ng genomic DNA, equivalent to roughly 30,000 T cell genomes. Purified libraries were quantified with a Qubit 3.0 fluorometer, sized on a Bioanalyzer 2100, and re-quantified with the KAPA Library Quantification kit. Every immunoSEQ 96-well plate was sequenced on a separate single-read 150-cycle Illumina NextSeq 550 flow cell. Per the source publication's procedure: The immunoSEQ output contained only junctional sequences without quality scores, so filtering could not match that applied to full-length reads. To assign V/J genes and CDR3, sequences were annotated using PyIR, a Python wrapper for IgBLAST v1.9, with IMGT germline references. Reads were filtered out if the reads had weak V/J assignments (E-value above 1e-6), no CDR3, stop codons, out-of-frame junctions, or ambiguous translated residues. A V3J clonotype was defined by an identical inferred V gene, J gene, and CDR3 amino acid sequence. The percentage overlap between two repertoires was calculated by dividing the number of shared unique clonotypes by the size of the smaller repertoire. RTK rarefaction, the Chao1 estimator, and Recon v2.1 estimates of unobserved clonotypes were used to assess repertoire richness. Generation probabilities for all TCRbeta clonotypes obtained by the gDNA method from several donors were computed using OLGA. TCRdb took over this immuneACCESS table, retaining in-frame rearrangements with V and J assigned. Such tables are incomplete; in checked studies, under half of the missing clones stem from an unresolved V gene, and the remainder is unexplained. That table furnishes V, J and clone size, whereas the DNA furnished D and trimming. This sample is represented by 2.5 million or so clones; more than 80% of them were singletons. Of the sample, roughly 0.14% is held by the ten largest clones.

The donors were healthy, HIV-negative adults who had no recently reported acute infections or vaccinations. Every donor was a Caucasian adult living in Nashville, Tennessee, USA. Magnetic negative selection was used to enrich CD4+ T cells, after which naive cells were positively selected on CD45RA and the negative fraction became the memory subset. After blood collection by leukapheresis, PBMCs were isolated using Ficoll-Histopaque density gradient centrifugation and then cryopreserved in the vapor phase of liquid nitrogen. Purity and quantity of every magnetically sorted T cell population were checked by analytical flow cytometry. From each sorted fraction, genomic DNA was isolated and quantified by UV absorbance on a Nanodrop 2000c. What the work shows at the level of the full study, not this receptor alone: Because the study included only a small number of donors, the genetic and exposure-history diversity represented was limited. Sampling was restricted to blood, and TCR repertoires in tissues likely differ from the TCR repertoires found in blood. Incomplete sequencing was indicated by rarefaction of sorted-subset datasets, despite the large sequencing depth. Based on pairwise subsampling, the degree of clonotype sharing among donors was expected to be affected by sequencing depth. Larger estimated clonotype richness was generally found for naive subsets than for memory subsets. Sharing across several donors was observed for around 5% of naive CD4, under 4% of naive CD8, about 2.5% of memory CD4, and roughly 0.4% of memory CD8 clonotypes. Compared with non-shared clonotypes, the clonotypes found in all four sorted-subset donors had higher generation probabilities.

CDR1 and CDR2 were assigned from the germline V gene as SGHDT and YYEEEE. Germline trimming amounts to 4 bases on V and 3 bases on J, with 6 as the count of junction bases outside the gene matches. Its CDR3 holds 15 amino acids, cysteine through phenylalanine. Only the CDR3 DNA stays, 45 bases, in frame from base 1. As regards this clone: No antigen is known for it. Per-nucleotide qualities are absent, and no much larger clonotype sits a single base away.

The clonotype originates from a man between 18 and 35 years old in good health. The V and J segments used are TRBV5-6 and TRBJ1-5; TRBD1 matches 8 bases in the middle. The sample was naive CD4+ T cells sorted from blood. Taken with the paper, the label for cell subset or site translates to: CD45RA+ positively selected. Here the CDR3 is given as CASSTWTGTNQPQHF. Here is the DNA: TGTGCCAGCAGCACTTGGACAGGGACCAATCAGCCCCAGCATTTT.